Reported below is one T cell receptor beta chain. The germline CDR1 and CDR2 sequences are MNHEY and SVGAGI. Trimming took 7 bases from V and 7 from J, leaving 16 bases between them. The CDR3 runs 13 residues. Assay: immunoSEQ multiplex PCR; the TCRdb copy retains only in-frame clones and omits some. This sample yields around 110,000 clones, of which 88% are seen a single time; 2.3% belongs to the top ten. This entry belongs to a study of control samples from healthy donors and cancer patients. The sample was blood. This sequence was found in a woman in her 70s in good health. The chain uses TRBV6-5 and TRBJ2-5; D is perhaps TRBD1 or TRBD2 (6 bases each). CDR3 sequence reads: CASTPGAAGTQYF. The CDR3 DNA reads TGTGCCAGCACCCCGGGGGCGGCGGGGACCCAGTACTTC.